This TCR beta chain is drawn from a study of T-cell reconstitution after alpha-beta-depleted transplantation in children. Overall study results and limits: Counts and diversity of T cells one year after transplant came mostly from newly produced T cells. It was reported that alpha-beta T cells came from several hundred expanded graft clones (about two months after transplant).

V was pared by 4 bases and J by 2 bases, with 15 bases between. The CDR3 totals 15 residues. The germline V gene has CDR1 SGHRS and CDR2 YFSETQ. Unique molecular identifiers were used in preparing the TCRbeta library. TCRdb redid the calling of the PCR reads with MiXCR, one entry per CDR3 protein. Here the sample spans fewer than 550,000 distinct CDR3 sequences, over 9.5% being singletons. Concerning this clonotype itself: The target antigen is unknown.

This chain links TRBV5-1 with TRBJ1-1; tentatively, D is TRBD1 (5 bases). The clonotype originates from a female patient aged 2 to 10 who had a stem cell transplant for aplastic anemia, so the T cells may come from the graft donor. The sequenced sample was PBMCs, mostly from graft donor cells, obtained 180 days after TCRalphabeta/CD19-depleted stem cell transplant. The CDR3 protein is CASSPRQRINTEAFF. The CDR3 DNA sequence: TGCGCCAGCAGCCCCAGACAGAGAATAAACACTGAAGCTTTCTTT. Combining the CDR3 with reference TRBV5-1 and TRBJ1-1 gives the whole variable domain KAGVTQTPRYLIKTRGQQVTLSCSPISGHRSVSWYQQTPGQGLQFLFEYFSETQRNKGNFPGRFSGRQFSNSRSEMNVSTLELGDSALYLCASSPRQRINTEAFFGQGTRLTVV.